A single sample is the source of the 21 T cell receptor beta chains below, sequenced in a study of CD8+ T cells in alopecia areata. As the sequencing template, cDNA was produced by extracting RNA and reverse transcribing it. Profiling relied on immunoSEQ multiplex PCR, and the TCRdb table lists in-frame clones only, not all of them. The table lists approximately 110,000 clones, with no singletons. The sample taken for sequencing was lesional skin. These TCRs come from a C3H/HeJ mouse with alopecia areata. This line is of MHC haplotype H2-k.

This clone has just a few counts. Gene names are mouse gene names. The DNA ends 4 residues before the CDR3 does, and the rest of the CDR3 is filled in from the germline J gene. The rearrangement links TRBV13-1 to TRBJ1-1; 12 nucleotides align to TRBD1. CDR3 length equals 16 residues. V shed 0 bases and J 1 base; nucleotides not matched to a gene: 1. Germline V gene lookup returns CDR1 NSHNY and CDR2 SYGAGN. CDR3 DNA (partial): TGTGCCAGCAGTGATGGGGGACAGGGGGCGAACACA. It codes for CASSDGGQGANT. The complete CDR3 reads CASSDGGQGANTEVFF.

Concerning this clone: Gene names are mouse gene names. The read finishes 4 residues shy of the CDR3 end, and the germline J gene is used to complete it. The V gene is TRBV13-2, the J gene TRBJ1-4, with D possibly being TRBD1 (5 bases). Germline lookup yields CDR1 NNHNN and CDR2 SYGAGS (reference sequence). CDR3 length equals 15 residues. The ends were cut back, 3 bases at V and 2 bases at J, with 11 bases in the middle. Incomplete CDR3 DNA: TGTGCCAGCGGTGCCCCCCAGGGATCCAACGAA. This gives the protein CASGAPQGSNE. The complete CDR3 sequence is CASGAPQGSNERLFF.

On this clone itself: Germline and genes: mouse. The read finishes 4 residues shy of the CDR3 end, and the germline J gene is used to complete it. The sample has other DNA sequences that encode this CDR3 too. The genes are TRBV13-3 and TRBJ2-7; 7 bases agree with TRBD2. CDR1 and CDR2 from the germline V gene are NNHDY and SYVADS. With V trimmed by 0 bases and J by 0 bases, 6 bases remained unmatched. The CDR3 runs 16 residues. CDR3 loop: CASSDAAGGSSYEQYF. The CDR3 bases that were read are TGTGCCAGCAGTGATGCTGCTGGGGGTAGCTCCTAT.

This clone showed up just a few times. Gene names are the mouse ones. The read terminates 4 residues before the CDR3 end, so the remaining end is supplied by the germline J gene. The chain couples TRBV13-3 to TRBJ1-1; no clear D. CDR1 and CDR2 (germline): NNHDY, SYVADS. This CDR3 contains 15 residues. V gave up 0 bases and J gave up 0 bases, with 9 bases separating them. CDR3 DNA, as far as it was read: TGTGCCAGCAGTGATGCAGGCAGCCCAAACACA. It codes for CASSDAGSPNT. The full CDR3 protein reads CASSDAGSPNTEVFF.

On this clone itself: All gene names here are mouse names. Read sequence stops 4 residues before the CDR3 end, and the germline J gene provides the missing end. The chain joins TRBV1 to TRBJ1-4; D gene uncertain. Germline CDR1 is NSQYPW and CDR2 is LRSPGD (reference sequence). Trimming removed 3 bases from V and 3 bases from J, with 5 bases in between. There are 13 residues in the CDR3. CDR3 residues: CTCSAPANERLFF. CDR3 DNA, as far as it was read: TGCACCTGCAGTGCTCCAGCCAACGAA.

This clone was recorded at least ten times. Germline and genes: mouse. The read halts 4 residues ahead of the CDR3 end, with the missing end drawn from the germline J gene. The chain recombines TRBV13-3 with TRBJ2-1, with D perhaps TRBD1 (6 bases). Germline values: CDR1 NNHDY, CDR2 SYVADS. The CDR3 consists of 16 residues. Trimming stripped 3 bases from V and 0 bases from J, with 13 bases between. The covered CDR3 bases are TGTGCCAGCAGTGGTCAACAGGGATTTAACTATGCT. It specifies CASSGQQGFNYA. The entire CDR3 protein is CASSGQQGFNYAEQFF.

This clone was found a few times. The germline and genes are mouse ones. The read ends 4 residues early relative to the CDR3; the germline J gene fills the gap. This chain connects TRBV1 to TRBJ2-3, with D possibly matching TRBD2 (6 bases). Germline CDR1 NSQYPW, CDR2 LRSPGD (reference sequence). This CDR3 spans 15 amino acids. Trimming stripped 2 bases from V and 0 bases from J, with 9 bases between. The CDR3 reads CTCSAPWGSAETLYF. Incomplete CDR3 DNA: TGCACCTGCAGTGCACCCTGGGGTAGTGCAGAA.

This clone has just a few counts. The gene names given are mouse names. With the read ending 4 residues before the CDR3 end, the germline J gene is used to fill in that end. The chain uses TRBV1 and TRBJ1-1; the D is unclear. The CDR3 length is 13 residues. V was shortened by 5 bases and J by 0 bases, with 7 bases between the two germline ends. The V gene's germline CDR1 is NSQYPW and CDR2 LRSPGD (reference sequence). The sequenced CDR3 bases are TGCACCTGCAGTTCGACACCAAACACA. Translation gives CTCSSTPNT. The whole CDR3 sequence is CTCSSTPNTEVFF.

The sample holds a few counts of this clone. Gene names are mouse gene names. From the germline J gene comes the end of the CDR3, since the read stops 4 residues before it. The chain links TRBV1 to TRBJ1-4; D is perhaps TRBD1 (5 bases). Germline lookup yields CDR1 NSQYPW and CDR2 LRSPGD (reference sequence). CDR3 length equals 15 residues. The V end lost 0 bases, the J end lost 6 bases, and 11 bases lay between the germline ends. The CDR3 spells CTCSADGRVDERLFF. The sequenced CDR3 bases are TGCACCTGCAGTGCAGATGGCAGGGTAGACGAA. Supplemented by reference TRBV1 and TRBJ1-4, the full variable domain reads VTLLEQNPRWRLVPRGQAVNLRCILKNSQYPWMSWYQQDLQKQLQWLFTLRSPGDKEVKSLPGADYLATRVTDTELRLQVANMSQGRTLYCTCSADGRVDERLFFGHGTKLSVL.

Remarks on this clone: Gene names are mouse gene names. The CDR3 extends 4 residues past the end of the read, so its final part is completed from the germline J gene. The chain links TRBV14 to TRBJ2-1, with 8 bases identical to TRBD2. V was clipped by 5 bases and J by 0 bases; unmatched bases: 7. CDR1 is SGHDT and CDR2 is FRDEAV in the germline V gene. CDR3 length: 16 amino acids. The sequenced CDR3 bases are TGTGCCAGCAGCCCAACTGGGGGACCTAACTATGCT. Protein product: CASSPTGGPNYA. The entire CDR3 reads CASSPTGGPNYAEQFF.

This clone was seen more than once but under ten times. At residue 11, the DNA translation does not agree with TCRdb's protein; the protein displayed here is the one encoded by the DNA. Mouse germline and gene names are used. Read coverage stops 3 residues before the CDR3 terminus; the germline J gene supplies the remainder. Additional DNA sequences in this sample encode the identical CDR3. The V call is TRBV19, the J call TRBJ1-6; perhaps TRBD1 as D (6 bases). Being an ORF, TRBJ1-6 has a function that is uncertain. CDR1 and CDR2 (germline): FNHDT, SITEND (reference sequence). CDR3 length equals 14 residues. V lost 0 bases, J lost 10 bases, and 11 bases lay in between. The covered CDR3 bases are TGTGCCAGCAGTATAGGGGGGCGATCCTCGCCC. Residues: CASSIGGRSSP. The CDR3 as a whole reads CASSIGGRSSPLYF.

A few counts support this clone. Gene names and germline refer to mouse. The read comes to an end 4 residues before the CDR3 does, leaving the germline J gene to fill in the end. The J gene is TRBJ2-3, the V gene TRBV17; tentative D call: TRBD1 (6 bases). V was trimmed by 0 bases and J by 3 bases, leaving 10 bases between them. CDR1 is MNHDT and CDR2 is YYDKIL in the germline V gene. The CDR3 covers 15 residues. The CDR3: CASSRDQGRAETLYF. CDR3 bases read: TGTGCTAGCAGTAGAGATCAGGGGAGGGCAGAA.

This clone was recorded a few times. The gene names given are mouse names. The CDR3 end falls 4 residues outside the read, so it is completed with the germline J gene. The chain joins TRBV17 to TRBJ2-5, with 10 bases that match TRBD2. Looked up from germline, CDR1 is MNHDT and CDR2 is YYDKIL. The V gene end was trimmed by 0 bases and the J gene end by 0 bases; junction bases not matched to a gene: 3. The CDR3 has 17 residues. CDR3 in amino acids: CASSRDDWGDNQDTQYF. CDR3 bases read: TGTGCTAGCAGTAGAGATGACTGGGGGGATAACCAAGAC.

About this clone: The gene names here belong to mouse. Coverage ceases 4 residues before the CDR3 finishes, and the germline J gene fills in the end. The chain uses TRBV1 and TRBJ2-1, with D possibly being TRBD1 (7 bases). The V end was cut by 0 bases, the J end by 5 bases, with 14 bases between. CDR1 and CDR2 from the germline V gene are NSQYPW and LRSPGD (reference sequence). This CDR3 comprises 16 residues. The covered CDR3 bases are TGCACCTGCAGTGCAGATAGTCGAGGGGGCAATGCT. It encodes CTCSADSRGGNA. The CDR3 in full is CTCSADSRGGNAEQFF. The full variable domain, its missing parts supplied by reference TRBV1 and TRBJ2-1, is VTLLEQNPRWRLVPRGQAVNLRCILKNSQYPWMSWYQQDLQKQLQWLFTLRSPGDKEVKSLPGADYLATRVTDTELRLQVANMSQGRTLYCTCSADSRGGNAEQFFGPGTRLTVL.

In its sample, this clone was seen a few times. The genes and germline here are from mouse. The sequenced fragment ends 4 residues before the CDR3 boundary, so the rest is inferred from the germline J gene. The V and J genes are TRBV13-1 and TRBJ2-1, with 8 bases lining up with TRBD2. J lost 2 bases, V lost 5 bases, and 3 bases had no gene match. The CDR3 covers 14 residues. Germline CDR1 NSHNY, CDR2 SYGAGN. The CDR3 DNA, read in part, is TGTGCCAGCAGCACTGGGGGTTACTATGCT. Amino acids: CASSTGGYYA. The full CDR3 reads CASSTGGYYAEQFF.

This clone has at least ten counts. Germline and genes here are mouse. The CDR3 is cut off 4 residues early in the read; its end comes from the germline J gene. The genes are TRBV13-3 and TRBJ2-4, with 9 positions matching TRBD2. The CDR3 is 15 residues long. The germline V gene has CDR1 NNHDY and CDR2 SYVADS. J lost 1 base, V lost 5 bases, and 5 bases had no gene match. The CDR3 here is CASSPGLGRQNTLYF. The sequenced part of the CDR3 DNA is TGTGCCAGCAGCCCTGGACTGGGGCGTCAAAAC. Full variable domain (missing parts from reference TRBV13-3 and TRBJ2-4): EAAVTQSPRSKVAVTGGKVTLSCHQTNNHDYMYWYRQDTGHGLRLIHYSYVADSTEKGDIPDGYKASRPSQENFSLILELASLSQTAVYFCASSPGLGRQNTLYFGAGTRLSVL.

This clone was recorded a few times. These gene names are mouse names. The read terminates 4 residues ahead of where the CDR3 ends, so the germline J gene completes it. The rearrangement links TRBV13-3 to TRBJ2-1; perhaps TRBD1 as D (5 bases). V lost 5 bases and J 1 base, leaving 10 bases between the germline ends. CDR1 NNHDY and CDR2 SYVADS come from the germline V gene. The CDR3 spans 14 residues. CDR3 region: CASSQRQNYAEQFF. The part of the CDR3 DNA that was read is TGTGCCAGCAGCCAAAGACAGAACTATGCT.

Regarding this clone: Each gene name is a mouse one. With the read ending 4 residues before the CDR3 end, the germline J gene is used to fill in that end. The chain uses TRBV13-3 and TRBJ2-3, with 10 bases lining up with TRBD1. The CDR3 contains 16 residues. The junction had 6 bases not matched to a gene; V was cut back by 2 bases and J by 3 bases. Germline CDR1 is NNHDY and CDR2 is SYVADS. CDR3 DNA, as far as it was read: TGTGCCAGCAGTGAGGGACAGGGGAGGGAGGCAGAA. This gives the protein CASSEGQGREAE. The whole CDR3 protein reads CASSEGQGREAETLYF.

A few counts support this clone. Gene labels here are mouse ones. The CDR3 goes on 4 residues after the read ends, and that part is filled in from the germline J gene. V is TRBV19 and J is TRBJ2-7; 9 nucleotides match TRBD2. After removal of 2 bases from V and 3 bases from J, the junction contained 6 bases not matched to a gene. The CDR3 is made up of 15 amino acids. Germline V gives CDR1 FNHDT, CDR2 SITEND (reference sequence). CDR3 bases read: TGTGCCAGCAGTATTCGGGCTGGGGGGGACTAT. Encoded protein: CASSIRAGGDY. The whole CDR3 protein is CASSIRAGGDYEQYF.

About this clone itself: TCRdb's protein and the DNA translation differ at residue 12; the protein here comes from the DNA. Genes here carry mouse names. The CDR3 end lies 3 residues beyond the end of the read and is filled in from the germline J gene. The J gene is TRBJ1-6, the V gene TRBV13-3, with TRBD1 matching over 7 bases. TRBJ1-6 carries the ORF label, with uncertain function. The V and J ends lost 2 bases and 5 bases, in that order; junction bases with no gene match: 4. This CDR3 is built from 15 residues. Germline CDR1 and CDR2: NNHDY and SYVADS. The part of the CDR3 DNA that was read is TGTGCCAGCAGTGAGGGACAGAGAGATAATTCGCCC. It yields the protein CASSEGQRDNSP. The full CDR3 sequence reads CASSEGQRDNSPLYF.

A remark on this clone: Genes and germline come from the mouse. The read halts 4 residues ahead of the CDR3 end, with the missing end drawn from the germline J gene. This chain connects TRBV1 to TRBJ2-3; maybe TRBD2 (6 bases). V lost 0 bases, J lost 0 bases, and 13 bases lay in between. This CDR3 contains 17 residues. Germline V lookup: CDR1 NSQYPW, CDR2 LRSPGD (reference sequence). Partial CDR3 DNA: TGCACCTGCAGTGCAGATGGGACTTTTACTAGTGCAGAA. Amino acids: CTCSADGTFTSAE. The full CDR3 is CTCSADGTFTSAETLYF. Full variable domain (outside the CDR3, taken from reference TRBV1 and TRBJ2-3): VTLLEQNPRWRLVPRGQAVNLRCILKNSQYPWMSWYQQDLQKQLQWLFTLRSPGDKEVKSLPGADYLATRVTDTELRLQVANMSQGRTLYCTCSADGTFTSAETLYFGSGTRLTVL.